A selection of T cell receptor beta chains follows, all from one sample in a study of technical replicates of blood from several donors. This table comes from immunoSEQ multiplex PCR, and its TCRdb copy is limited to in-frame clones, with some not included. The sample gives more than 15,000 clones, around nine tenths of which show up once; 8% to 13% is in the top ten. The sequenced sample was PBMCs. The receptors were sampled from a human donor in good health. Each CDR3 is given with its conserved first and last residue. Fields, in order: clone size, D gene, CDR3 length, V gene, J gene, CDR3 protein, CDR3 DNA. D genes are given only for firm matches. Not all rows give a size; the values are once, few, many and, for expanded clones, a class.

NA	TRBD2	17	TRBV11-2	TRBJ2-7	CASSSIGLAGGLHEQYF	TGTGCCAGCAGCTCGATAGGACTAGCGGGGGGCCTCCACGAGCAGTACTTC
NA	TRBD1	15	TRBV5-6	TRBJ2-1	CASSLAMDRAHEQFF	TGTGCCAGCAGCTTGGCCATGGACAGGGCCCATGAGCAGTTCTTC
NA	NA	11	TRBV11-2	TRBJ1-1	CAIEERPEAFF	TGTGCCATAGAGGAACGGCCTGAAGCTTTCTTT
NA	NA	15	TRBV7-8	TRBJ2-7	CASSLARLAHYEQYF	TGTGCCAGCAGCTTAGCGCGCCTAGCTCACTACGAGCAGTACTTC
NA	TRBD1	13	TRBV5-1	TRBJ2-7	CASSQDRDYEQYF	TGCGCCAGCAGCCAGGACAGGGATTACGAGCAGTACTTC
NA	TRBD1	16	TRBV19	TRBJ1-2	CASSPIFSSGTGGYTF	TGTGCCAGTAGTCCAATATTCTCCTCCGGGACAGGGGGCTACACCTTC
NA	TRBD1	13	TRBV28	TRBJ2-7	CTSSRQGAYEQYF	TGTACCAGCAGTAGACAGGGGGCTTACGAGCAGTACTTC
NA	TRBD1	18	TRBV5-1	TRBJ2-1	CASSLARLGTGGYNEQFF	TGCGCCAGCAGCTTGGCCAGGCTCGGGACAGGGGGTTACAATGAGCAGTTCTTC
NA	TRBD2	15	TRBV27	TRBJ2-7	CASSLGASGSYEQYF	TGTGCCAGCAGTTTAGGGGCTAGCGGATCCTACGAGCAGTACTTC
NA	NA	13	TRBV28	TRBJ1-2	CASRKDIFYGYTF	TGTGCCAGCAGGAAGGACATCTTCTATGGCTACACCTTC
NA	NA	15	TRBV5-4	TRBJ2-3	CASSLSGPSTDTQYF	TGTGCCAGCAGCTTAAGCGGGCCAAGCACAGATACGCAGTATTTT
NA	NA	14	TRBV30	TRBJ1-3	CAFNLGGSGNTIYF	TGTGCCTTTAACCTAGGGGGCTCTGGAAACACCATATATTTT
NA	NA	14	TRBV14	TRBJ1-4	CASSQVVGNEKLFF	TGTGCCAGCAGCCAAGTGGTCGGTAATGAAAAACTGTTTTTT
NA	TRBD1	19	TRBV4-1	TRBJ1-4	CASSQDFGGQPGFNEKLFF	TGCGCCAGCAGCCAAGATTTTGGGGGACAGCCGGGGTTTAATGAAAAACTGTTTTTT
NA	NA	14	TRBV9	TRBJ1-1	CASSVALVNTEAFF	TGTGCCAGCAGCGTAGCCTTAGTGAACACTGAAGCTTTCTTT
few	NA	15	TRBV6-4	TRBJ2-7	CASSVKGDGPYEQYF	TGTGCCAGCAGTGTGAAAGGGGATGGGCCCTACGAGCAGTACTTC
NA	TRBD1	14	TRBV2	TRBJ2-2	CASSEDRGTGELFF	TGTGCCAGCAGTGAAGACAGGGGAACCGGGGAGCTGTTTTTT
few	NA	12	TRBV10-1	TRBJ2-1	CASSGQANEQFF	TGCGCCAGCAGTGGACAGGCCAATGAGCAGTTCTTC
once	TRBD2	17	TRBV7-3	TRBJ2-1	CASSLFQRDLSYNEQFF	TGTGCCAGCAGCTTATTTCAGCGGGACCTCTCCTACAATGAGCAGTTCTTC